This T cell receptor beta chain was profiled in a study of PD-L1 blockade in urothelial cancer. Time point denoted: peripheral blood 6 weeks after treatment start. V lost 10 bases, J lost 3 bases, and 15 bases lay in between. CDR1 and CDR2 from the germline V gene are LNHDA and SQIVND (reference sequence). The CDR3 covers 13 residues. This clone was seen once. Sequencing used immunoSEQ multiplex PCR; TCRdb keeps in-frame clones, though not all of them. The data hold 30,000 to 45,000 clones, with around 84% observed a single time. The receptor comes from a man aged 40-49 years with urothelial cancer. The material was PBMCs, obtained around atezolizumab (anti-PD-L1) treatment. V and J are TRBV19 and TRBJ1-1, with D perhaps TRBD1 (5 bases). The CDR3 coding sequence is TGTGCCACTTCCGGACAATGGGACACTGAAGCTTTCTTT. It yields the protein CATSGQWDTEAFF.